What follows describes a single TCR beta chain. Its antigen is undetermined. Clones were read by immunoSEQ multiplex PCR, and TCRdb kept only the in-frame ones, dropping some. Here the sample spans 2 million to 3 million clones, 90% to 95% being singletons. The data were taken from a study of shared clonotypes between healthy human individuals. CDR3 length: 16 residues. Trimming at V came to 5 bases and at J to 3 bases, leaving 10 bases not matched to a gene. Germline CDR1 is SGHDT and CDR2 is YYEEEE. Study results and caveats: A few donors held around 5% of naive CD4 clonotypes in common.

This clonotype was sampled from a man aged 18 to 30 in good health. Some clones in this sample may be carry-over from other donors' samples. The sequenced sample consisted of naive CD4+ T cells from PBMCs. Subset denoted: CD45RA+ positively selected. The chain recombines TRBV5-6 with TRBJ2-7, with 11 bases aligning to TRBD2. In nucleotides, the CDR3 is TGTGCCAGCAGACTGGGGACTAGCGGCCAGGGCTACGAGCAGTACTTC. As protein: CASRLGTSGQGYEQYF.